Sequencing of this T cell receptor (beta chain) was carried out in a study of blood T cell repertoires in COVID-19. For the study at large: The United States, Italy and Spain provided the acute and convalescent COVID-19 samples. T cells, B-cell-depleted T cells, or PBMCs provided the cDNA or gDNA that served as material.

The J segment lost 4 bases and the V segment lost 4 bases, leaving 8 bases of the junction unmatched. The CDR3 loop spans 15 amino acids. Germline V CDR1 and CDR2: LGHNA, YSLEER. In the study's own analysis: It was from reference gene primer amplification that nucleated cell counts were estimated. Generated by immunoSEQ multiplex PCR, the TCRdb table keeps only in-frame clones and is missing some. V and J calls and clone size are given by that table; D and trimming were obtained from the DNA. This table has 140,000 to 150,000 clones, around 88% appearing once. Sequenced sample: peripheral blood. This clonotype originated in a man in his fifties or sixties with active or convalescent COVID-19. V gene TRBV4-3 combines with J gene TRBJ1-2, with TRBD1 matching over 8 bases. CDR3 sequence (DNA): TGCGCCAGCAGCCTCGACAGGGGTATGGCCTATGGCTACACCTTC. Its translation: CASSLDRGMAYGYTF.